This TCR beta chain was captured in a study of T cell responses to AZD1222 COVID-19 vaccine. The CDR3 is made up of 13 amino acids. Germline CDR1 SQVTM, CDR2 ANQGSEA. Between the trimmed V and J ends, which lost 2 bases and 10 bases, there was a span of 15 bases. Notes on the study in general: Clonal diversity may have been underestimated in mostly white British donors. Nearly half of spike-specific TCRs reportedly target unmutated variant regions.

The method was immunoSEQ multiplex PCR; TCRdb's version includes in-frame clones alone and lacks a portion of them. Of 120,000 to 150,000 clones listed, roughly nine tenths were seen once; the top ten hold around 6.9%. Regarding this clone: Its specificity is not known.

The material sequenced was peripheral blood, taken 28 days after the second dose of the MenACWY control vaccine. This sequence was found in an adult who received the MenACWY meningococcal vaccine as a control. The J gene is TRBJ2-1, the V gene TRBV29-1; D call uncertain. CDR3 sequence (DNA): TGCAGCGTTGAAAGCCAGCCCAGAGTCGAGCAGTTCTTC. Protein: CSVESQPRVEQFF.